The 20 T cell receptor beta chains below come from one sample, sequenced in a study of CD8+CD57+ T cells in acquired aplastic anemia. The patients chosen for sequencing had shown expansion of CD8+CD57+ cells (detected by flow cytometry). Genomic DNA acted as the template from which TCR beta VDJ combination and CDR3 sequence profiling were carried out. MiXCR, run by TCRdb on the reads, gives a single entry per CDR3 protein. The table shows around 200,000 distinct CDR3 sequences, with approximately 48% occurring only once. Sequences were obtained from sorted CD4+, CD8+, or CD8+CD57+ T cells (not recorded which) from PBMCs. The receptors originated from a human donor with aplastic anemia.

This clonotype has just a few counts. The V gene is TRBV19, the J gene TRBJ2-5; D may be TRBD1 (5 bases). The CDR3 loop spans 11 amino acids. Germline V gene lookup returns CDR1 LNHDA and CDR2 SQIVND (reference sequence). The ends were cut back, 8 bases at V and 3 bases at J, with 7 bases in the middle. The CDR3 nucleotides are TGTGCCAGTCGCAGGGAAGAGACCCAGTACTTC. Translating gives CASRREETQYF. Drawing the rest from reference TRBV19 and TRBJ2-5, the complete variable domain is DGGITQSPKYLFRKEGQNVTLSCEQNLNHDAMYWYRQDPGQGLRLIYYSQIVNDFQKGDIAEGYSVSREKKESFPLTVTSAQKNPTAFYLCASRREETQYFGPGTRLLVL.

This rearrangement joins TRBV20-1 to TRBJ2-5; D call uncertain. V dropped 3 bases and J dropped 1 base, with 12 bases sitting between them. CDR1 and CDR2 (germline): DFQATT, SNEGSKA (reference sequence). The CDR3 covers 14 residues. CDR3 region: CSASLETPQETQYF. In DNA, the CDR3 is TGCAGTGCTAGTCTCGAGACACCCCAAGAGACCCAGTACTTC.

The V and J genes are TRBV20-1 and TRBJ1-2; tentative D call: TRBD1 (6 bases). V lost 0 bases and J lost 4, with 15 bases in between. There are 15 residues in the CDR3. Germline V gene sequence: CDR1 DFQATT, CDR2 SNEGSKA (reference sequence). The CDR3 reads CSARDGEGVGYGYTF. The CDR3, as DNA: TGCAGTGCTAGAGATGGGGAGGGGGTCGGCTATGGCTACACCTTC.

This chain links TRBV5-1 with TRBJ2-1; TRBD2 aligns across 9 bases. This CDR3 has 16 amino acids. V lost 3 bases, J lost 6 bases, and 10 bases stayed unmatched. The V gene's germline CDR1 is SGHRS and CDR2 YFSETQ. The DNA of the CDR3 is TGCGCCAGCAGCTACTTAGCGGGAGACCCGGCCAATGAGCAGTTCTTC. This gives the protein CASSYLAGDPANEQFF.

This clonotype has only one observation. The J gene is TRBJ2-2, the V gene TRBV2, with 7 bases that match TRBD1. The CDR3 sequence is 16 residues long. CDR1 and CDR2 from the germline V gene are SNHLY and FYNNEI. Trimming removed 1 base from V and 4 bases from J; junction bases left unmatched: 6. The CDR3 sequence: CASSEVEGGSTGELFF. The CDR3 coding sequence is TGTGCCAGCAGTGAAGTGGAAGGGGGCAGCACCGGGGAGCTGTTTTTT.

This clonotype has a single count. This may be a read error, as it is one base from a much larger clone. The V and J genes are TRBV7-6 and TRBJ1-4, with D possibly TRBD1 on 5 matching bases. The length of the CDR3 is 15 residues. V was trimmed by 1 base and J by 8 bases, leaving 14 bases between them. Germline V gene lookup returns CDR1 SGHVS and CDR2 FNYEAQ. For the CDR3, the DNA is TGTGCCAGCAGCTTAGAAATCGGGGCGCACGAAAAACTGTTTTTT. This encodes CASSLEIGAHEKLFF.

The V and J genes are TRBV2 and TRBJ1-2; no reliable D call. This CDR3 contains 11 residues. V gave up 6 bases and J gave up 0 bases, with 2 bases separating them. From germline, CDR1 is SNHLY and CDR2 FYNNEI. CDR3 residues: CASRANYGYTF. DNA for the CDR3: TGTGCCAGCAGAGCTAACTATGGCTACACCTTC.

The genes are TRBV6-1 and TRBJ2-6; D gene ambiguous. The CDR3 runs 16 residues. Germline V gene data show CDR1 as MNHNS and CDR2 as SASEGT. V was shortened by 5 bases and J by 0 bases, with 11 bases between the two germline ends. The CDR3, as DNA: TGTGCCAGCAGTTGGGCGTGGCGCTCTGGGGCCAACGTCCTGACTTTC. This encodes CASSWAWRSGANVLTF.

The chain couples TRBV11-2 to TRBJ1-1, with D tentatively TRBD1 (6 bases). V was cut by 4 bases and J by 1 base, with 13 bases left in between. The CDR3 runs 15 residues. Germline CDR1 is SGHAT and CDR2 is FQNNGV. This chain's CDR3 is CASSYNRDRNTEAFF. As DNA, the CDR3 is TGTGCCAGCAGCTACAACAGGGATCGGAACACTGAAGCTTTCTTT.

The chain carries TRBV15 and TRBJ2-3; 7 bases line up with TRBD2. Germline lookup yields CDR1 LNHNV and CDR2 YYDKDF (reference sequence). The CDR3 extends over 15 amino acids. V lost 4 bases to trimming and J lost 6 bases; unmatched junction nucleotides: 10. The CDR3 here is CATSKEPGGGDTQYF. CDR3 coding DNA: TGTGCCACCAGCAAGGAACCGGGGGGAGGTGATACGCAGTATTTT.

This chain connects TRBV5-1 to TRBJ2-2; D ambiguous. Deletions cut 0 bases from V and 7 bases from J, with 10 bases between. Germline lookup yields CDR1 SGHRS and CDR2 YFSETQ. The CDR3 covers 14 residues. This chain's CDR3 is CASSLEGVVGELFF. DNA of the CDR3: TGCGCCAGCAGCTTGGAAGGAGTAGTCGGGGAGCTGTTTTTT.

A remark on this clonotype: With a much larger clone just one base away, this may be a read error. The chain carries TRBV19 and TRBJ1-3; unclear D gene. Germline V gene sequence: CDR1 LNHDA, CDR2 SQIVND (reference sequence). The CDR3 sequence is 16 residues long. CDR3 DNA sequence: TGTGCCAGTAGTAAACCTTTGGGGAGCTCTGGAGACACCATATATTTT. It encodes CASSKPLGSSGDTIYF.

This clonotype has only a few counts. V and J are TRBV10-3 and TRBJ1-1; possible D gene TRBD1, 6 bases. Per germline, CDR1 ENHRY and CDR2 SYGVKD. V lost 10 bases, J lost 4 bases, and 22 bases lay in between. The CDR3 consists of 15 residues. CDR3 DNA sequence: TGTGCCAGCAAAAGGAGGGGGGACGGATCCACTGAAGCTTTCTTT. It specifies CASKRRGDGSTEAFF.

This clonotype was seen a few times. The chain has TRBV7-8 and TRBJ1-6; the D gene is possibly TRBD1 (6 bases). There are 15 residues in the CDR3. Germline assignment: CDR1 SGHVS and CDR2 FQNEAQ. Trimming cost V 5 bases and J 7 bases, with 15 bases left between them. CDR3 sequence reads: CASSDNRVANSPLHF. CDR3 in DNA: TGTGCCAGCAGCGACAACAGGGTCGCGAATTCACCCCTCCACTTT. Based on the CDR3 plus reference TRBV7-8 and TRBJ1-6, the full variable domain is GAGVSQSPRYKVAKRGQDVALRCDPISGHVSLFWYQQALGQGPEFLTYFQNEAQLDKSGLPSDRFFAERPEGSVSTLKIQRTQQEDSAVYLCASSDNRVANSPLHFGNGTRLTVT.

On this clonotype: No conserved phenylalanine or tryptophan is present at the end of the CDR3, so a read error is the likely explanation. This chain connects TRBV20-1 to TRBJ2-6, with TRBD2 identical over 7 bases. CDR3 length: 18 residues. Germline V gene data show CDR1 as DFQATT and CDR2 as SNEGSKA (reference sequence). As DNA, the CDR3 is TGCAGTGCCCCGGATGCAGGGACGACTAGCTCTGGGGCCAACGACCTGACTCTC. This gives the protein CSAPDAGTTSSGANDLTL.

The count of this clonotype is one. The chain uses TRBV7-2 and TRBJ1-2; D call uncertain. V was shortened by 1 base and J by 8 bases, with 11 bases between the two germline ends. CDR1 and CDR2 from the germline V gene are SGHTA and FQGNSA. There are 13 residues in the CDR3. The CDR3 is CASSLEGRRGYTF. The CDR3 nucleotides read TGTGCCAGCAGCTTAGAAGGGCGTCGGGGCTACACCTTC.

This chain connects TRBV20-1 to TRBJ2-7; no reliable D call. This CDR3 has 14 amino acids. Germline V CDR1 and CDR2: DFQATT, SNEGSKA (reference sequence). Trimming pared 8 bases from V and 2 bases from J, leaving 19 bases between. The CDR3, as DNA: TGCAGTTCTAAGCGACATGGAAGAACCTACGAGCAGTACTTC. Encoded protein: CSSKRHGRTYEQYF.

This clonotype was seen repeatedly, ten times or more. The gene calls are TRBV5-6 and TRBJ2-1; D gene uncertain. V was cut by 0 bases and J by 4 bases, with 5 bases left in between. There are 13 residues in the CDR3. The germline CDR1 and CDR2 sequences are SGHDT and YYEEEE. The CDR3: CASSLDRYNEQFF. CDR3 nucleotide sequence: TGTGCCAGCAGCTTGGATCGGTACAATGAGCAGTTCTTC. Variable domain in full (rest from reference TRBV5-6 and TRBJ2-1): DAGVTQSPTHLIKTRGQQVTLRCSPKSGHDTVSWYQQALGQGPQFIFQYYEEEERQRGNFPDRFSGHQFPNYSSELNVNALLLGDSALYLCASSLDRYNEQFFGPGTRLTVL.

The table lists this clonotype with many counts. The J gene is TRBJ2-1, the V gene TRBV5-1; D is uncertain. Trimming took 0 bases from V and 1 from J, leaving 8 bases between them. This CDR3 has 15 amino acids. CDR1 is SGHRS and CDR2 is YFSETQ in the germline V gene. DNA for the CDR3: TGCGCCAGCAGCTTGGGTGGGAATTCCTACAATGAGCAGTTCTTC. It encodes CASSLGGNSYNEQFF.

The chain employs TRBV3-1 and TRBJ1-2; D is uncertain. The CDR3 loop spans 13 amino acids. V was pared by 3 bases and J by 8 bases, with 13 bases between. Germline V gene data show CDR1 as LGHDT and CDR2 as YNNKEL (reference sequence). The CDR3 here is CASSQGSNAGYTF. The DNA for the CDR3 is TGTGCCAGCAGCCAGGGATCAAATGCGGGCTACACCTTC. The full variable domain, in which reference TRBV3-1 and TRBJ1-2 provide the parts outside the CDR3, is DTAVSQTPKYLVTQMGNDKSIKCEQNLGHDTMYWYKQDSKKFLKIMFSYNNKELIINETVPNRFSPKSPDKAHLNLHINSLELGDSAVYFCASSQGSNAGYTFGSGTRLTVV.